Sequencing of this TCR beta chain was carried out in a study of T cell responses to AZD1222 COVID-19 vaccine. Study-wide results and caveats: Mostly white British, mostly female donors; authors suggested clonal diversity may be underestimated. Repertoires were obtained solely post-peak T cell response. With dominance at 160-218 and 743-854, vaccine-associated CD4 TCRs spanned spike.

Analyses pooled second doses at about 4 or about 12 weeks. Concerning this clone itself: The antigen remains undetermined.

Measured with immunoSEQ multiplex PCR; TCRdb has only the in-frame clones, and not every one. The table records some 120,000 clones, roughly 92% of them present only once. The sequence was collected from an adult who received the AZD1222 COVID-19 vaccine. This material consisted of peripheral blood, taken 28 days after the second AZD1222 dose.

The CDR3 spells CASSEAPRGGDTQYF. In DNA, the CDR3 is TGTGCCAGCAGTGAAGCACCCAGGGGCGGAGATACGCAGTATTTT. This chain uses TRBV2 with TRBJ2-3; TRBD1 might be the D (6 bases). The CDR3 runs to 15 residues. V was pared by 0 bases and J by 5 bases, with 12 bases between. Germline V gives CDR1 SNHLY, CDR2 FYNNEI. Filled out from reference TRBV2 and TRBJ2-3, the complete variable domain reads EPEVTQTPSHQVTQMGQEVILRCVPISNHLYFYWYRQILGQKVEFLVSFYNNEISEKSEIFDDQFSVERPDGSNFTLKIRSTKLEDSAMYFCASSEAPRGGDTQYFGPGTRLTVL.